What follows are 2 T cell receptor beta chains derived from one specimen sequenced in a study of blood T cells in healthy people across ages. Alongside a J-beta primer mix, a sample-barcoded 5' primer served in a second PCR lasting 7 to 11 cycles. TCRdb processed the 5' RACE reads anew with MiXCR; each CDR3 protein has one entry. Altogether 1.8 million or so distinct CDR3 sequences are present, roughly 43% being singletons, with the ten largest covering more than 20%. The source material was blood. The receptor source for this set is a human donor in good health.

The chain is built from TRBV4-2 and TRBJ1-3, with D tentatively TRBD1 (5 bases). The CDR3 has 17 amino acids. Germline CDR1 reads LGHNA; CDR2 reads YNFKEQ. Trimming shortened V by 4 bases and J by 1 base, and 17 bases separated the two germline ends. DNA for the CDR3: TGTGCCAGCAGCCTCAATTACGGCGGGGGTTCTGGAAACACCATATATTTT. Amino acids: CASSLNYGGGSGNTIYF.

This clonotype appeared a few times. V usage is TRBV7-8 and J usage is TRBJ2-3; 13 bases agree with TRBD2. The CDR3 spans 18 residues. The V gene's germline CDR1 is SGHVS and CDR2 FQNEAQ. V was pared by 3 bases and J by 2 bases, with 8 bases of the junction left unmatched. This CDR3 reads CASSFRGLAGAITDTQYF. In nucleotides, the CDR3 is TGTGCCAGCAGCTTTCGAGGACTAGCGGGGGCCATCACAGATACGCAGTATTTT.